The 17 T cell receptor beta chains below were found in one sample sequenced in a study of regulatory T cells in long-lasting Graves disease. Time point specified: newly diagnosed GD, antithyroid drugs for less than 3 months. TCR sequences were obtained from RNA taken from PBMCs. Building of the TCR beta libraries involved iRepertoire HTBI primers and Arm-PCR of CDR3 regions. MiXCR, run by TCRdb on the multiplex PCR reads, gives a single entry per CDR3 protein. The table has fewer than 400,000 distinct CDR3 sequences, 18% seen once. Source: peripheral blood mononuclear cells (PBMCs), taken at new diagnosis, from a patient treated with antithyroid drugs. These receptors were obtained from a female donor with Graves disease.

The chain employs TRBV5-4 and TRBJ2-1; D is perhaps TRBD2 (6 bases). Trimming cost V 4 bases and J 6 bases, with 17 bases left between them. CDR1 and CDR2 from the germline V gene are SGHNT and YYREEE (reference sequence). The CDR3 is 15 residues long. The CDR3 DNA follows: TGTGCCAGCAGCGGGGGGACTCCCCTAGGCAATGAGCAGTTCTTC. Its translation is CASSGGTPLGNEQFF. Complete variable domain (other parts from reference TRBV5-4 and TRBJ2-1): ETGVTQSPTHLIKTRGQQVTLRCSSQSGHNTVSWYQQALGQGPQFIFQYYREEENGRGNFPPRFSGLQFPNYSSELNVNALELDDSALYLCASSGGTPLGNEQFFGPGTRLTVL.

The sample holds many counts of this clonotype. This chain connects TRBV10-1 to TRBJ2-1; unclear D gene. Germline values: CDR1 WNHNN, CDR2 SYGVQD (reference sequence). CDR3 length: 12 amino acids. With 3 bases removed from V and 0 bases from J, the gap between germline ends came to 0 bases. This CDR3 reads CASSDSYNEQFF. The CDR3, as DNA: TGCGCCAGCAGTGACTCCTACAATGAGCAGTTCTTC.

The chain joins TRBV2 to TRBJ2-7; 8 bases line up with TRBD2. J gave up 1 base and V 6 bases, and 11 bases lay outside the gene matches. There are 16 residues in the CDR3. CDR1 and CDR2 (germline): SNHLY, FYNNEI. For the CDR3, the DNA is TGTGCCAGCAGAAGGGACGGGGGGGCCTCGTCCTACGAGCAGTACTTC. Protein sequence: CASRRDGGASSYEQYF.

In this sample, this clonotype turned up many times. The chain joins TRBV28 to TRBJ2-7; either TRBD1 or TRBD2 may supply D (5 bases each). This CDR3 is 15 amino acids long. Germline CDR1 MDHEN, CDR2 SYDVKM. V lost 6 bases and J lost 7, with 22 bases in between. CDR3 in DNA: TGTGCCAGCAGGGGTACGGGGCAGTTCCGTCTGGAGCAGTACTTC. Protein product: CASRGTGQFRLEQYF.

This clonotype was counted at least ten times. The gene calls are TRBV9 and TRBJ2-3; 8 nucleotides line up with TRBD2. The germline V gene has CDR1 SGDLS and CDR2 YYNGEE. Germline trimming cut 1 base from V and 6 bases from J; bases unmatched to any gene: 7. The CDR3 contains 15 residues. CDR3 sequence: CASSVLAGGADTQYF. The CDR3 nucleotides are TGTGCCAGCAGCGTACTCGCGGGAGGCGCGGATACGCAGTATTTT. Combining the CDR3 with reference TRBV9 and TRBJ2-3 gives the whole variable domain DSGVTQTPKHLITATGQRVTLRCSPRSGDLSVYWYQQSLDQGLQFLIQYYNGEERAKGNILERFSAQQFPDLHSELNLSSLELGDSALYFCASSVLAGGADTQYFGPGTRLTVL.

This clonotype was seen a few times. The chain recombines TRBV19 with TRBJ2-5, with 8 positions matching TRBD1. This CDR3 spans 13 amino acids. V shed 9 bases, J shed 2 bases, and the junction held 5 bases outside the gene matches. Germline-derived CDR1 and CDR2 are LNHDA and SQIVND (reference sequence). CDR3 in amino acids: CASRTGGQETQYF. The CDR3 DNA reads as TGTGCCAGCAGAACAGGGGGGCAAGAGACCCAGTACTTC.

This clonotype was seen ten or more times. The CDR3 loop is CASSLAFGNTRNIQYF. In nucleotides, the CDR3 is TGTGCCAGCAGCTTAGCTTTTGGGAATACAAGGAACATTCAGTACTTC. This chain joins TRBV11-2 and TRBJ2-4; no clear D gene. Germline lookup yields CDR1 SGHAT and CDR2 FQNNGV. V was pared by 1 base and J by 7 bases, with 17 bases between. CDR3 length equals 16 residues.

The table lists this clonotype with many counts. V is TRBV7-9 and J is TRBJ2-2; 13 nucleotides align to TRBD2. Germline lookup yields CDR1 SEHNR and CDR2 FQNEAQ (reference sequence). V lost 5 bases, J lost 0 bases, and 3 bases stayed unmatched. There are 17 residues in the CDR3. CDR3: CASSPGTSGTNTGELFF. In DNA form, the CDR3 reads TGTGCCAGCAGCCCTGGGACTAGCGGGACGAACACCGGGGAGCTGTTTTTT.

This clonotype was seen many times. The chain has TRBV5-5 and TRBJ2-7, with 7 positions matching TRBD2. The CDR3 contains 16 residues. Germline V CDR1 and CDR2: SGHKS, YYEKEE (reference sequence). Trimming at V came to 4 bases and at J to 2 bases, leaving 12 bases not matched to a gene. The CDR3 sequence is CASSHSGVAGTYEQYF. In DNA form, the CDR3 reads TGTGCCAGCAGCCACTCCGGGGTAGCGGGCACCTACGAGCAGTACTTC.

CDR3 amino acids: CASSRGTDPIKNIQYF. The CDR3 region has the DNA TGTGCCAGCAGCCGAGGGACAGACCCCATCAAAAACATTCAGTACTTC. The V and J genes are TRBV2 and TRBJ2-4, with 7 positions matching TRBD1. The CDR3 length is 16 residues. Germline CDR1 is SNHLY and CDR2 is FYNNEI. The trim removed 6 bases at V and 3 bases at J, leaving 11 bases unmatched.

This rearrangement joins TRBV11-2 to TRBJ2-5; no reliable D call. CDR3 length: 12 residues. CDR1 is SGHAT, CDR2 FQNNGV, per germline. V was shortened by 5 bases and J by 4 bases, with 8 bases between the two germline ends. The CDR3 spells CASSPNLETQYF. The DNA for the CDR3 is TGTGCCAGCAGCCCTAATCTAGAGACCCAGTACTTC. Full variable domain (rest looked up from reference TRBV11-2 and TRBJ2-5): EAGVAQSPRYKIIEKRQSVAFWCNPISGHATLYWYQQILGQGPKLLIQFQNNGVVDDSQLPKDRFSAERLKGVDSTLKIQPAKLEDSAVYLCASSPNLETQYFGPGTRLLVL.

This clonotype was detected ten times or more. CDR3 protein: CASSLQRYEQFF. The CDR3 DNA follows: TGTGCCAGCAGCTTACAGAGGTATGAGCAGTTCTTC. The chain links TRBV11-3 to TRBJ2-1; D is ambiguous. The CDR3 loop spans 12 amino acids. Trimming pared 2 bases from V and 8 bases from J, leaving 7 bases between. CDR1 SGHNT and CDR2 YENEEA come from the germline V gene.

This clonotype was detected ten times or more. V is TRBV28 and J is TRBJ1-5; a possible D gene is TRBD1 (6 bases). This CDR3 is 17 amino acids long. Germline CDR1 reads MDHEN; CDR2 reads SYDVKM. The V and J ends lost 7 bases and 4 bases respectively, with 23 bases between them. CDR3 region: CASTTRKQGRGNQPQHF. The DNA for the CDR3 is TGTGCCAGCACCACCCGCAAACAGGGTAGAGGGAATCAGCCCCAGCATTTT.

A few counts support this clonotype. The gene calls are TRBV27 and TRBJ2-3, with D hard to call. With 7 bases removed from V and 4 bases from J, the gap between germline ends came to 9 bases. Germline values: CDR1 MNHEY, CDR2 SMNVEV (reference sequence). The CDR3 runs to 12 residues. CDR3 residues: CASIVRPDTQYF. The CDR3 region has the DNA TGTGCCAGCATAGTTCGTCCAGATACGCAGTATTTT.

This chain joins TRBV24-1 and TRBJ2-3; TRBD2 agrees at 7 bases. Germline CDR1 and CDR2: KGHDR and SFDVKD. This CDR3 is 12 amino acids long. The trim removed 7 bases at V and 5 bases at J, leaving 2 bases unmatched. CDR3 loop: CATSGRLDTQYF. The CDR3 DNA is TGTGCCACCAGCGGGAGGCTAGATACGCAGTATTTT.

This clonotype was counted between two and nine times. The rearrangement joins TRBV18 to TRBJ2-7; D perhaps matches TRBD2 (6 bases). The germline V gene encodes CDR1 KGHSH and CDR2 LQKENI. This CDR3 is 13 amino acids long. The V and J ends lost 6 bases and 9 bases respectively, with 18 bases between them. The DNA for the CDR3 is TGTGCCAGCTCCCCTTTGGGAGAAGCGGGGCAGTACTTC. Its translation is CASSPLGEAGQYF.

Details on this clonotype: A much larger clone is a single base away; this may be a read error. This chain uses TRBV5-6 with TRBJ2-5, with 9 nucleotides matching TRBD2. J gave up 11 bases and V 5 bases, and 7 bases lay outside the gene matches. CDR3 length: 12 amino acids. Germline V lookup: CDR1 SGHDT, CDR2 YYEEEE. CDR3 bases: TGTGCCAGCAGAGGGACTAGCATTGAGCAGTACTTC. Translated: CASRGTSIEQYF.